What follows are 10 T cell receptor beta chains derived from one specimen sequenced in a study of T cells after yellow fever vaccination. Using its own MiXCR run on the 5' RACE reads, TCRdb lists one record per CDR3 protein. The profile shows hundreds of thousands of distinct CDR3 sequences, around 12% of them singletons. Sequencing was performed on CD4+ T cells sorted from PBMCs, taken 15 days after the yellow fever booster vaccination. Receptors were obtained from a man younger than 35 who received the YFV17D yellow fever vaccine.

The chain employs TRBV4-3 and TRBJ1-3; no reliable D call. The CDR3 has 14 residues. CDR1 and CDR2 (germline): LGHNA, YSLEER. Deletions cut 1 base from V and 6 bases from J, with 10 bases between. The CDR3 spells CASSQGEVLNTIYF. CDR3 DNA sequence: TGCGCCAGCAGCCAAGGGGAGGTTTTAAACACCATATATTTT.

V usage is TRBV29-1 and J usage is TRBJ2-3, with 8 bases fitting TRBD1. Looked up from germline, CDR1 is SQVTM and CDR2 is ANQGSEA. With V trimmed by 6 bases and J by 3 bases, 2 bases remained unmatched. This CDR3 contains 12 residues. In DNA form, the CDR3 reads TGCAGCGTGACAGGGGCAACAGATACGCAGTATTTT. Translation gives CSVTGATDTQYF.

V gene TRBV7-9 combines with J gene TRBJ2-1; TRBD1 is a possible D gene (6 bases). V was trimmed by 2 bases and J by 9 bases, leaving 14 bases between them. This CDR3 has 14 amino acids. Germline V gives CDR1 SEHNR, CDR2 FQNEAQ (reference sequence). Here the CDR3 DNA reads TGTGCCAGCAGCTTAAACAGGGCCGCGGTTGAGCAGTTCTTC. It specifies CASSLNRAAVEQFF. The variable domain in full, completed from reference TRBV7-9 and TRBJ2-1, reads DTGVSQNPRHKITKRGQNVTFRCDPISEHNRLYWYRQTLGQGPEFLTYFQNEAQLEKSRLLSDRFSAERPKGSFSTLEIQRTEQGDSAMYLCASSLNRAAVEQFFGPGTRLTVL.

This clonotype was detected many times. Compared with germline, one end of the junction differs, possibly owing to a read error. The chain is built from TRBV7-2 and TRBJ2-7; D is possibly TRBD2 (7 bases). This CDR3 region has 16 residues. Germline assignment: CDR1 SGHTA and CDR2 FQGNSA. CDR3 protein: CASSLAPGGQPYEQYF. In DNA form, the CDR3 reads TGTGCCAGCAGCCTAGCCCCGGGGGGCCAGCCCTACGAGCAGTACTTC. Full variable domain (remainder filled in from reference TRBV7-2 and TRBJ2-7): GAGVSQSPSNKVTEKGKDVELRCDPISGHTALYWYRQSLGQGLEFLIYFQGNSAPDKSGLPSDRFSAERTGGSVSTLTIQRTQQEDSAVYLCASSLAPGGQPYEQYFGPGTRLTVT.

The chain carries TRBV28 and TRBJ1-1; D is unresolved. Germline V lookup: CDR1 MDHEN, CDR2 SYDVKM. The CDR3 sequence is 16 residues long. Trimming stripped 3 bases from V and 1 base from J, with 15 bases between. Here the CDR3 reads CASSFQYSNPNTEAFF. For the CDR3, the DNA is TGTGCCAGCAGTTTTCAGTACTCCAACCCGAACACTGAAGCTTTCTTT.

V usage is TRBV5-1 and J usage is TRBJ2-5; the match to TRBD2 covers 9 bases. The CDR3 has 16 amino acids. J was trimmed by 4 bases and V by 0 bases; bases with no gene match: 7. Germline CDR1 reads SGHRS; CDR2 reads YFSETQ. The CDR3 nucleotides are TGCGCCAGCAGCTTGGCCGCGCGGGGGGGCCCAGAGACCCAGTACTTC. Translated: CASSLAARGGPETQYF.

The chain carries TRBV28 and TRBJ2-5; 9 bases align to TRBD2. CDR1 and CDR2 from the germline V gene are MDHEN and SYDVKM. This CDR3 has 16 residues. V gave up 2 bases and J gave up 5 bases; unmatched junction bases: 9. Here the CDR3 reads CASSLAGGPPYETQYF. The DNA for the CDR3 is TGTGCCAGCAGTTTAGCGGGGGGGCCCCCGTACGAGACCCAGTACTTC.

The chain has TRBV7-2 and TRBJ2-5, with D maybe TRBD2 (5 bases). The length of the CDR3 is 15 residues. The V and J ends lost 1 base and 3 bases respectively, with 12 bases between them. Germline lookup yields CDR1 SGHTA and CDR2 FQGNSA. This chain's CDR3 is CASSLERGTKETQYF. DNA for the CDR3: TGTGCCAGCAGCTTAGAACGGGGTACCAAAGAGACCCAGTACTTC.

This chain joins TRBV12-3 or TRBV12-4 and TRBJ2-2; TRBD1 matches 9 bases. V lost 7 bases and J lost 0; bases outside the gene matches: 3. The CDR3 has 15 amino acids. The CDR3 is CASKGTGTNTGELFF. In nucleotides, the CDR3 is TGTGCCAGCAAAGGGACAGGGACGAACACCGGGGAGCTGTTTTTT.

Here the CDR3 DNA reads TGCGCCAGCAGCCCTGAAGGGGCGTCAAATGAGCAGTTCTTC. Translated: CASSPEGASNEQFF. V usage is TRBV5-1 and J usage is TRBJ2-1, with D perhaps TRBD1 (5 bases). From germline, CDR1 is SGHRS and CDR2 YFSETQ. The CDR3 runs to 14 residues. The V gene lost 4 bases and the J gene lost 7 bases, with 15 bases spanning the gap.